The clone carrying this T cell receptor (beta chain) came up a few times. What it recognizes is unknown. The entry originates in a study of blood T cells in healthy people across ages. General observations from the study: Naive and antigen-experienced cells were not separated, limiting conclusive comparison. The recorded TCR beta diversity per million T cells decreased in a roughly linear manner with age.

The ends were cut back, 2 bases at V and 0 bases at J, with 7 bases in the middle. The CDR3 runs to 14 residues. Whenever a sample was processed, at least 6.5 million PBMCs were isolated. With a J-beta primer mix and a sample-barcoded 5' primer, a second PCR ran 7 to 11 cycles. TCRdb called the 5' RACE reads again in MiXCR, with one record for every CDR3 protein. The sample records approximately 940,000 distinct CDR3 sequences, about 44% being singletons. What was sequenced was blood. The chain recombines TRBV12-3 or TRBV12-4 with TRBJ1-1; D is ambiguous. The clonotype comes from a man aged 30-40 years in good health. The CDR3, as DNA: TGTGCCAGCAGTTTAAGTTCCATGAACACTGAAGCTTTCTTT. This sequence encodes CASSLSSMNTEAFF.